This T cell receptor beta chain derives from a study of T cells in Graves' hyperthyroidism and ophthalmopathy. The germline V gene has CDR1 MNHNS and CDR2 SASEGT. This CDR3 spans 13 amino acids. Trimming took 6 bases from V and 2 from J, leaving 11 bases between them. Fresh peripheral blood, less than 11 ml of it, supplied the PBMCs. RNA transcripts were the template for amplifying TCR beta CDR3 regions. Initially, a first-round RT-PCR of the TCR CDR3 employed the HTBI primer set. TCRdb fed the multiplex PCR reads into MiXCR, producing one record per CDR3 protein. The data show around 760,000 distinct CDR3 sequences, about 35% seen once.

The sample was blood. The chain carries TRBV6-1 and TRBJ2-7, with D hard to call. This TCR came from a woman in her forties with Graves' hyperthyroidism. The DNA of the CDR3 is TGTGCCAGCAGCCGGGCTTTCACCTACGAGCAGTACTTC. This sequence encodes CASSRAFTYEQYF.